A single sample is the source of the 27 T cell receptor beta chains below, sequenced in a study of cytomegalovirus exposure and HLA in healthy donors. PCR involved 60 Vbeta and 13 Jbeta primers. Assay: immunoSEQ multiplex PCR; the TCRdb copy retains only in-frame clones and omits some. The sample holds 210,000 or so clones, over 75% seen once. The sample consisted of PBMCs. The receptor source for this set is a man between 18 and 29 years old in good health and CMV-seronegative.

The chain carries TRBV6-5 and TRBJ1-3, with 8 bases fitting TRBD1. Losses at the gene ends were 5 bases for V and 2 bases for J; bases not matched to a gene: 5. There are 15 residues in the CDR3. Germline CDR1 reads MNHEY; CDR2 reads SVGAGI. CDR3 bases: TGTGCCAGCAGTCCTTCAGGGGGCCCTGGAAACACCATATATTTT. It is translated as CASSPSGGPGNTIYF.

This chain joins TRBV28 and TRBJ1-1; tentatively, D is TRBD1 (5 bases). Germline loops: CDR1 MDHEN, CDR2 SYDVKM. V shed 7 bases and J shed 5 bases, with 14 bases lying between them. The CDR3 has 13 residues. CDR3 sequence: CASNLPTVTEAFF. CDR3 nucleotide sequence: TGTGCCAGCAACCTACCGACAGTTACTGAAGCTTTCTTT.

The chain is built from TRBV2 and TRBJ2-7; D is possibly TRBD1 (5 bases). CDR1 SNHLY and CDR2 FYNNEI come from the germline V gene. V lost 3 bases, J lost 3 bases, and 15 bases lay in between. CDR3 length: 15 residues. The CDR3 sequence: CASSDWGRVGYEQYF. Here the CDR3 DNA reads TGTGCCAGCAGTGACTGGGGCAGGGTAGGCTACGAGCAGTACTTC.

The chain couples TRBV5-6 to TRBJ1-2, with D uncertain. CDR1 is SGHDT and CDR2 is YYEEEE in the germline V gene. V was clipped by 4 bases and J by 8 bases, with 15 bases between them. This CDR3 comprises 13 residues. In DNA form, the CDR3 reads TGTGCCAGCAGCACCCCTCGAGATGTGGGCTACACCTTC. Translation gives CASSTPRDVGYTF.

This clone has only one observation. The chain is built from TRBV5-6 and TRBJ2-1; no clear D. This CDR3 contains 12 residues. Germline values: CDR1 SGHDT, CDR2 YYEEEE. V gave up 2 bases and J gave up 6 bases, with 6 bases separating them. The CDR3 DNA follows: TGTGCCAGCAGCTTCTCGGGCAATGAGCAGTTCTTC. This sequence encodes CASSFSGNEQFF.

Only a few counts were recorded for this clone. This rearrangement joins TRBV5-8 to TRBJ2-1; 9 bases agree with TRBD1. Trimming removed 3 bases from V and 3 bases from J; junction bases left unmatched: 7. The CDR3 is 16 residues long. The germline V gene has CDR1 SGHTS and CDR2 YDEGEE. The CDR3 protein is CASSSLTGGFYNEQFF. CDR3 bases: TGTGCCAGCAGCTCCCTTACAGGGGGCTTCTACAATGAGCAGTTCTTC.

This chain uses TRBV25-1 with TRBJ1-2, with a possible D match to TRBD1 (5 bases). The length of the CDR3 is 12 residues. Germline-derived CDR1 and CDR2 are MGHDK and SYGVNS. Trimming took off 4 bases at V and 4 bases at J, with 7 bases between the two ends. CDR3 in DNA: TGTGCCAGCAGTGGGCAGGGCTATGGCTACACCTTC. Its translation: CASSGQGYGYTF.

The chain carries TRBV20-1 and TRBJ1-2; D perhaps matches TRBD1 (6 bases). The CDR3 is made up of 11 amino acids. Germline V gene data show CDR1 as DFQATT and CDR2 as SNEGSKA (reference sequence). The CDR3 bases are TGCTCCACAGGGAATAACTATGGCTACACCTTC. It codes for CSTGNNYGYTF.

The chain combines TRBV18 with TRBJ1-1; 10 positions agree with TRBD1. CDR1 and CDR2 (germline): KGHSH, LQKENI. V gave up 5 bases and J gave up 3 bases; unmatched junction bases: 6. The CDR3 extends over 15 amino acids. The CDR3, as DNA: TGTGCCAGCTCATCAAGGACAGGGGGGGACACTGAAGCTTTCTTT. Encoded protein: CASSSRTGGDTEAFF.

V usage is TRBV18 and J usage is TRBJ2-7; D is unclear. Germline V gene sequence: CDR1 KGHSH, CDR2 LQKENI. With 3 bases removed from V and 6 bases from J, the gap between germline ends came to 9 bases. The CDR3 sequence is 12 residues long. CDR3 region: CASSPAIPEQYF. CDR3 coding DNA: TGTGCCAGCTCACCGGCAATCCCCGAGCAGTACTTC.

Written as DNA, the CDR3 is TGTGCCAGCATCAGATCCAGCAGGTTTTATAGCAATCAGCCCCAGCATTTT. It yields the protein CASIRSSRFYSNQPQHF. The chain uses TRBV21-1 and TRBJ1-5; TRBD1 is the table's D call, not checked against the DNA. TRBV21-1 is reported as a pseudogene. The CDR3 is 17 amino acids.

The chain recombines TRBV7-2 with TRBJ1-3; 11 bases line up with TRBD1. Germline V gene sequence: CDR1 SGHTA, CDR2 FQGNSA. The CDR3 is 17 residues long. V trimming: 3 bases; J trimming: 4 bases; junction bases outside the gene matches: 8. The CDR3 sequence: CASSFLSGQGVGNTIYF. CDR3 in DNA: TGTGCCAGCAGCTTCCTCTCGGGACAGGGGGTCGGAAACACCATATATTTT.

The chain joins TRBV2 to TRBJ1-2, with D maybe TRBD1 (5 bases). From germline, CDR1 is SNHLY and CDR2 FYNNEI. V lost 2 bases and J lost 5, with 12 bases in between. The CDR3 loop spans 14 amino acids. CDR3 residues: CASSEQGTWYGYTF. CDR3 in DNA: TGTGCCAGCAGTGAACAGGGTACCTGGTATGGCTACACCTTC.

This rearrangement joins TRBV5-6 to TRBJ1-2, with D unclear. CDR1 and CDR2 (germline): SGHDT, YYEEEE. V was shortened by 0 bases and J by 7 bases, with 7 bases between the two germline ends. CDR3 length: 12 residues. The CDR3 sequence is CASSLDEGGYTF. For the CDR3, the DNA is TGTGCCAGCAGCTTGGATGAGGGTGGCTACACCTTC.

The J gene is TRBJ2-7, the V gene TRBV4-1, with 7 bases aligning to TRBD2. Germline CDR1 MGHRA, CDR2 YSYEKL. The J segment lost 0 bases and the V segment lost 0 bases, leaving 8 bases of the junction unmatched. This CDR3 comprises 17 residues. The CDR3 DNA is TGCGCCAGCAGCCAAGATTGGTCGCGGGACTACTCCTACGAGCAGTACTTC. Translation: CASSQDWSRDYSYEQYF.

The V gene is TRBV10-3, the J gene TRBJ1-3, with D possibly TRBD1 on 5 matching bases. V was cut by 1 base and J by 0 bases, with 10 bases left in between. The germline V gene encodes CDR1 ENHRY and CDR2 SYGVKD. The CDR3 consists of 16 residues. The CDR3 DNA reads TGTGCCATCAGTGAGTGGGGGGGGAGCTCTGGAAACACCATATATTTT. It translates to CAISEWGGSSGNTIYF.

The chain joins TRBV9 to TRBJ2-1; perhaps TRBD2 as D (6 bases). The V gene lost 1 base and the J gene lost 9 bases, with 14 bases spanning the gap. The V gene's germline CDR1 is SGDLS and CDR2 YYNGEE. This CDR3 has 14 residues. The CDR3 DNA is TGTGCCAGCAGCGTAAGACTAGTGCCGGTTGAGCAGTTCTTC. It yields the protein CASSVRLVPVEQFF.

The genes are TRBV11-3 and TRBJ1-1, with D possibly TRBD1 on 6 matching bases. The CDR3 is 14 amino acids. CDR1 and CDR2 from the germline V gene are SGHNT and YENEEA. V lost 5 bases and J 8 bases, leaving 18 bases between the germline ends. The CDR3 sequence is CASSRDRTPSEAFF. The CDR3 DNA reads as TGTGCCAGCAGCCGAGACAGGACCCCCTCGGAAGCTTTCTTT.

The rearrangement links TRBV6-5 to TRBJ2-3; a weak D match, TRBD1 (6 bases). The V end lost 6 bases, the J end lost 4 bases, and 14 bases lay between the germline ends. Per germline, CDR1 MNHEY and CDR2 SVGAGI. CDR3 length equals 14 residues. The CDR3 protein is CASRYTGSADTQYF. The CDR3 bases are TGTGCCAGCAGGTATACAGGGTCGGCAGATACGCAGTATTTT.

The chain combines TRBV6-4 with TRBJ2-1, with 8 bases matching TRBD1. This CDR3 comprises 15 residues. Germline V lookup: CDR1 MRHNA, CDR2 SNTAGT. The ends lost 3 bases at V and 6 bases at J; junction bases unmatched: 7. The CDR3: CASSEPGQALNEQFF. Here the CDR3 DNA reads TGTGCCAGCAGTGAGCCGGGACAGGCCCTCAATGAGCAGTTCTTC.

To note about this clone: This same CDR3 is encoded by further DNA sequences in the sample. The rearrangement joins TRBV6-6 to TRBJ2-3, with 10 nucleotides matching TRBD2. The CDR3 length is 14 residues. Looked up from germline, CDR1 is MNHNY and CDR2 is SVGAGI (reference sequence). The J segment lost 1 base and the V segment lost 8 bases, leaving 3 bases of the junction unmatched. This chain's CDR3 is CASSSGGRTDTQYF. The CDR3 DNA sequence: TGTGCCAGCTCTAGCGGGGGTCGCACAGATACGCAGTATTTT.

The chain is built from TRBV7-9 and TRBJ2-1; D might be TRBD2 (6 bases). CDR1 and CDR2 from the germline V gene are SEHNR and FQNEAQ (reference sequence). The CDR3 runs 10 residues. V lost 5 bases and J lost 10, with 6 bases in between. CDR3 region: CASSGGEQFF. Here the CDR3 DNA reads TGTGCCAGCAGCGGGGGGGAGCAGTTCTTC.

The J gene is TRBJ1-3, the V gene TRBV7-8; D is possibly TRBD1 (5 bases). Germline-derived CDR1 and CDR2 are SGHVS and FQNEAQ. V lost 4 bases and J 8 bases, leaving 15 bases between the germline ends. The CDR3 consists of 14 residues. Written as DNA, the CDR3 is TGTGCCAGCAGCTCCGGCAGGGTTGTGCACACCATATATTTT. It codes for CASSSGRVVHTIYF.

The V call is TRBV27, the J call TRBJ2-5; tentative D call: TRBD1 (5 bases). The DNA end is a closer match to TRBJ2-7, so the J assignment may be wrong. There are 13 residues in the CDR3. Germline CDR1 and CDR2: MNHEY and SMNVEV (reference sequence). The CDR3 nucleotides read TGTGCCAGCAGTTTTTACAGGTCCTACGAGCAGTACTTC. Its protein is CASSFYRSYEQYF.

For the CDR3, the DNA is TGCGCCAGCAGCCAAGATAATGGGCACGCCACCGGGGAGCTGTTTTTT. It encodes CASSQDNGHATGELFF. This chain connects TRBV4-3 to TRBJ2-2; D is unresolved. Germline V CDR1 and CDR2: LGHNA, YSLEER. Trimming removed 0 bases at V and 4 bases at J, with 12 bases between. The CDR3 is 16 residues long.

The chain couples TRBV7-6 to TRBJ1-5; 8 positions agree with TRBD1. The trim removed 5 bases at V and 1 base at J, leaving 4 bases unmatched. This CDR3 region has 15 residues. Germline V gene sequence: CDR1 SGHVS, CDR2 FNYEAQ. CDR3 loop: CASSPRTGSNQPQHF. The CDR3 DNA is TGTGCCAGCAGCCCCCGGACAGGGAGCAATCAGCCCCAGCATTTT.

This clone occurred a few times. Written as DNA, the CDR3 is TGTGCCGGGGGGGGGAGACAGGGGGAGTCTGGGGCCAACGTCCTGACTTTC. As protein: CAGGGRQGESGANVLTF. The gene calls are TRBV30 and TRBJ2-6, with TRBD1 matching over 9 bases. CDR3 size: 17 residues. Unmatched junction bases numbered 12, after V lost 8 bases and J lost 1 base. Germline CDR1 GTSNPN, CDR2 SVGIG (reference sequence).